These T cell receptor beta chains were read from a single sample in a study of CD8+ T cells in alopecia areata. Clones were read by immunoSEQ multiplex PCR, and TCRdb kept only the in-frame ones, dropping some. This sample carries more than 150,000 clones, about half of them seen once, and the ten largest clones take about a tenth. The sequenced sample was CD8+ T cells sorted from blood, obtained at approximately week 51, from a patient treated with tofacitinib. All receptors come from a human donor with alopecia areata. CDR3s include the opening cysteine and the closing phenylalanine or tryptophan. A D gene is named only where the DNA matches it firmly. The size of a clone is reported for some rows only, either as once, few or many, or as a class for expanded clones.

V gene	D gene	clone size	J gene	CDR3 protein	CDR3 DNA
TRBV18	NA	NA	TRBJ1-5	CASSPLGGNIISNQPQHF	TGTGCCAGCTCACCATTGGGGGGTAACATCATAAGCAATCAGCCCCAGCATTTT
TRBV29-1	NA	few	TRBJ2-3	CSVVRDQDTQYF	TGCAGCGTTGTCAGGGATCAAGATACGCAGTATTTT
TRBV18	NA	NA	TRBJ1-5	CASSQGVGRQPQHF	TGTGCCAGCTCACAGGGGGTTGGTCGTCAGCCCCAGCATTTT
TRBV7-8	NA	NA	TRBJ2-7	CASSSRDVRTTYEQYF	TGTGCCAGCAGCTCCCGGGACGTTCGTACGACCTACGAGCAGTACTTC
TRBV7-6	NA	NA	TRBJ2-7	CASSLGSDEQYF	TGTGCCAGCAGCTTAGGTTCCGACGAGCAGTACTTC
TRBV27	NA	NA	TRBJ2-7	CASSLSGTRAYEQYF	TGTGCCAGCAGTTTATCTGGGACAAGAGCCTACGAGCAGTACTTC
TRBV6-1	TRBD1	NA	TRBJ1-2	CASSAWTGDGYTF	TGTGCCAGCAGTGCCTGGACAGGGGATGGCTACACCTTC
TRBV27	NA	NA	TRBJ1-5	CASSPAGYSNQPQHF	TGTGCCAGCAGTCCAGCAGGGTATAGCAATCAGCCCCAGCATTTT
TRBV4-1	NA	NA	TRBJ2-1	CASSQNPSSYNEQFF	TGCGCCAGCAGCCAAAATCCTAGCTCCTACAATGAGCAGTTCTTC
TRBV10-3	NA	few	TRBJ2-1	CAIKTPGNEQFF	TGTGCCATAAAGACACCTGGCAATGAGCAGTTCTTC
TRBV2	NA	once	TRBJ2-2	CASSAPYTGELFF	TGTGCCAGCAGTGCCCCATATACCGGGGAGCTGTTTTTT
TRBV5-1	NA	NA	TRBJ1-1	CASSPPTGNTEAFF	TGCGCCAGCAGCCCGCCTACAGGGAACACTGAAGCTTTCTTT
TRBV30	NA	NA	TRBJ1-1	CAWGRQAEAFF	TGTGCCTGGGGCCGACAGGCTGAGGCTTTCTTT
TRBV6-5	NA	NA	TRBJ1-1	CASSFIGFGLTEAFF	TGTGCCAGCAGTTTTATCGGGTTCGGACTCACTGAAGCTTTCTTT
TRBV25-1	NA	NA	TRBJ2-7	CASSAGVTSYEQYF	TGTGCCAGCAGTGCCGGGGTCACTTCCTACGAGCAGTACTTC
TRBV15	TRBD2	NA	TRBJ2-7	CATSREGRGSTYEQYF	TGTGCCACCAGCAGAGAGGGGCGGGGGTCAACCTACGAGCAGTACTTC
TRBV7-3	NA	NA	TRBJ1-1	CASSPHMNTEAFF	TGTGCCAGCAGCCCCCATATGAACACTGAAGCTTTCTTT
TRBV9	NA	NA	TRBJ2-3	CASSANSLGTDTQYF	TGTGCCAGCAGCGCAAACTCTCTGGGCACAGATACGCAGTATTTT
TRBV2	NA	NA	TRBJ1-1	CASSSDRLNTEAFF	TGTGCCAGCAGTTCCGACAGACTGAACACTGAAGCTTTCTTT
TRBV23-1	NA	few	TRBJ2-7	CASNLGRTPYEQYF	TGCGCCAGCAATCTCGGCAGGACTCCCTACGAGCAGTACTTC
TRBV11-2	TRBD1	NA	TRBJ2-3	CASAGQGQLDTQYF	TGTGCCAGCGCGGGACAGGGGCAACTGGATACGCAGTATTTT
TRBV7-6	NA	NA	TRBJ1-6	CASSLGQHSPLHF	TGTGCCAGCAGCTTAGGACAACACTCACCCCTCCACTTT
TRBV2	NA	few	TRBJ1-2	CASSDRFLYGYTF	TGTGCCAGCAGTGACCGATTCCTTTATGGCTACACCTTC
TRBV6-4	TRBD1	NA	TRBJ1-2	CASRAMDRESYGYTF	TGTGCCAGCAGGGCCATGGACAGGGAGAGCTATGGCTACACCTTC
TRBV13	NA	NA	TRBJ2-7	CASSQNQGLEQYF	TGTGCCAGCAGCCAAAACCAGGGGCTTGAGCAGTACTTC
TRBV6-5	NA	NA	TRBJ1-1	CASSYSEALTEAFF	TGTGCCAGCAGTTACTCGGAGGCGTTGACTGAAGCTTTCTTT
TRBV12-5	NA	NA	TRBJ1-6	CASGPENSPLHF	TGTGCTAGTGGCCCGGAGAATTCACCCCTCCACTTT
TRBV7-2	NA	NA	TRBJ1-5	CASSSAVYGNQPQHF	TGTGCCAGCAGCTCCGCCGTTTATGGCAATCAGCCCCAGCATTTT
TRBV29-1	NA	NA	TRBJ1-2	CSVEDRSFAHTF	TGCAGCGTTGAGGACAGATCCTTCGCCCACACCTTC
TRBV7-9	TRBD1	NA	TRBJ1-1	CASRKTGTETEAFF	TGTGCCAGCAGAAAGACAGGGACGGAGACTGAAGCTTTCTTT
TRBV5-1	NA	few	TRBJ2-3	CASDRGNPPTDTQYF	TGCGCCAGCGATAGGGGGAATCCTCCCACAGATACGCAGTATTTT
TRBV27	NA	NA	TRBJ2-2	CASSWGPNTGELFF	TGTGCCAGCAGTTGGGGTCCGAACACCGGGGAGCTGTTTTTT
TRBV6-5	NA	few	TRBJ2-5	CASSLGGSWETQYF	TGTGCCAGCAGCCTCGGGGGCAGTTGGGAGACCCAGTACTTC
TRBV28	NA	NA	TRBJ1-5	CASSLGGRPQHF	TGTGCCAGCAGTTTGGGGGGTCGGCCCCAGCATTTT
TRBV5-4	NA	NA	TRBJ2-7	CASSLVRFPYEQYF	TGTGCCAGCAGCTTGGTCCGGTTCCCCTACGAGCAGTACTTC
TRBV19	NA	once	TRBJ2-6	CASSIPGTGANVLTF	TGTGCCAGTAGTATACCGGGGACTGGGGCCAACGTCCTGACTTTC
TRBV19	NA	few	TRBJ1-1	CASSIAGEGDTEAFF	TGTGCCAGTAGTATCGCTGGAGAGGGGGACACTGAAGCTTTCTTT
TRBV7-9	NA	NA	TRBJ2-7	CASSLEGLTSSYEQYF	TGTGCCAGCAGCTTGGAGGGACTCACAAGCTCCTACGAGCAGTACTTC
TRBV6-5	TRBD2	few	TRBJ2-7	CASSYGGGAYEQYF	TGTGCCAGCAGTTACGGCGGGGGGGCTTACGAGCAGTACTTC
TRBV29-1	NA	few	TRBJ1-2	CSVVGQAHTPYGYTF	TGCAGCGTTGTTGGGCAGGCCCACACTCCTTATGGCTACACCTTC
TRBV5-1	NA	few	TRBJ1-1	CASSFQKGEAFF	TGCGCCAGCAGCTTCCAGAAGGGTGAAGCTTTCTTT
TRBV6-5	TRBD1	once	TRBJ1-2	CASSYSIDRGWYGYTF	TGTGCCAGCAGTTACTCGATTGACAGGGGGTGGTATGGCTACACCTTC